This is a list of T cell receptor beta chains from one sample in a study of long-term antiretroviral therapy in people with HIV. Profiled with immunoSEQ multiplex PCR; TCRdb holds only in-frame clones, not every one. The data hold around 25,000 clones, with more than 85% observed a single time. This specimen was unsorted PBMCs, taken 1.9 years after starting antiretroviral therapy. The receptor source for this set is a woman in her thirties with HIV. Both conserved end residues are part of each CDR3.

>TRBV27|TRBJ1-5|17
CASQPTGDPYSNQPQHF
>TRBV5-6|TRBJ2-5|13
CASSFGGEETQYF
>TRBV30|TRBJ1-2|14
CAWSVWQGGTGYTF
>TRBV9|TRBJ2-5|13
CASSVASQETQYF
>TRBV9|TRBJ1-3|15
CASSPTGDQRNTIYF
>TRBV23-1|TRBJ1-4|13
CARQNRLNEKLFF
>TRBV30|TRBJ1-2|13
CAWSPRVGYGYTF
>TRBV10-3|TRBJ2-1|15
CAISEAGPSYNEQFF
>TRBV5-5|TRBJ2-5|17
CASSLAAVAGGLETQYF
>TRBV6-1|TRBJ2-1|13
CASDITFYNEQFF
>TRBV19|TRBJ2-6|20
CASWGGRGLVDTSGANVLTF
>TRBV13|TRBJ1-1|15
CASSRRVGLGTEAFF
>TRBV2|TRBJ1-5|15
CASSVDRAGNQPQHF
>TRBV5-1|TRBJ2-3|18
CASSLQLAGVTSTDTQYF
>TRBV7-3|TRBJ1-5|15
CASSSNNRGNQPQHF
>TRBV5-1|TRBJ2-7|14
CASSSGAANYEQYF
>TRBV10-3|TRBJ2-2|18
CAISVTSGGAYRSGELFF
>TRBV6-1|TRBJ1-6|15
CASSPSEGIITPLHF
>TRBV4-2|TRBJ2-2|16
CASSQAGGSNTGELFF
>TRBV11-2|TRBJ1-2|11
CAGGGHIGYTF
>TRBV7-9|TRBJ1-4|16
CASSSQGVIINEKLFF
>TRBV29-1|TRBJ2-3|14
CSVASDFLLDTQYF
>TRBV6-1|TRBJ2-2|15
CASSVAAGTTGELFF
>TRBV9|TRBJ2-1|17
CASSAGLAGGSYNEQFF
>TRBV19|TRBJ1-1|12
CASRTGALQAFF
>TRBV10-1|TRBJ1-4|14
CASSEHPVNEKLFF
>TRBV9|TRBJ1-4|15
CASSVGTAWGEKLFF
>TRBV2|TRBJ1-1|12
CASRPDGVAAFF
>TRBV2|TRBJ1-5|14
CASSGGGSNQPQHF
>TRBV5-4|TRBJ1-2|13
CASSSTEGYGYTF
>TRBV14|TRBJ2-3|15
CASSQWTGVEDTQYF
>TRBV27|TRBJ1-5|13
CASSLRLDQPQHF
>TRBV18|TRBJ1-5|15
CASSPTQGGNQPQHF
>TRBV18|TRBJ1-5|13
CASCAREDQPQHF
>TRBV6-5|TRBJ2-3|13
CASSAGARDTQYF
>TRBV30|TRBJ1-1|17
CAWSHLRLPWGNTEAFF
>TRBV18|TRBJ1-2|14
CASSPNDRAGGYTF
>TRBV29-1|TRBJ2-7|15
CSMQGGTGANYEQYF
>TRBV11-2|TRBJ2-5|14
CASSLLLLQETQYF
>TRBV5-5|TRBJ2-1|14
CASLLGGGALEQFF
>TRBV2|TRBJ1-2|13
CASSGQALYGYTF
>TRBV7-9|TRBJ1-3|11
CASSLADTIYF
>TRBV7-8|TRBJ1-3|16
CASSLADRGLGHTIYF
>TRBV9|TRBJ2-7|13
CASSVERGSEQYF
>TRBV20-1|TRBJ2-7|11
CSASDRYEQYF
>TRBV30|TRBJ2-3|12
CAWSLRDRRQYF
>TRBV11-1|TRBJ2-2|19
CASSSTGWATTWGTGELFF
>TRBV15|TRBJ2-1|13
CAFAGGRYNEQFF
>TRBV6-6|TRBJ2-2|13
CASSNRGPGELFF